The 26 T cell receptor beta chains below come from one sample, sequenced in a study of T-cell reconstitution after alpha-beta-depleted transplantation in children. Construction of the TCRbeta library involved unique molecular identifiers. TCRdb reprocessed the PCR reads via MiXCR and lists one record per CDR3 protein. Here the sample spans under 300,000 distinct CDR3 sequences, around 10% being singletons. The sample in question was peripheral blood, obtained 180 days after TCRalphabeta/CD19-depleted stem cell transplant. These receptors all stem from a male patient between 2 and 10 years old who had a stem cell transplant for chronic granulomatous disease, so the T cells may come from the graft donor.

On this clonotype itself: A single base separates this from a much larger clone, so it may be a read error. The genes are TRBV11-2 and TRBJ2-3; D is tentatively TRBD1 or TRBD2 (5 bases each). The germline V gene has CDR1 SGHAT and CDR2 FQNNGV. This CDR3 has 16 residues. Trimming took 3 bases from V and 4 from J, leaving 17 bases between them. The CDR3 is CASSFDEPGPSDTQYF. CDR3 coding DNA: TGTGCCAGCAGCTTCGATGAGCCGGGACCGTCAGATACGCAGTATTTT.

The CDR3 bases are TGTGCCAGCAGCTTAGTGGCAGGGGACAGGGGGCGGACCAGGGAGCTGTTTTTT. This encodes CASSLVAGDRGRTRELFF. The gene calls are TRBV11-1 and TRBJ2-2, with 12 bases that match TRBD1. The J segment lost 9 bases and the V segment lost 1 base, leaving 12 bases of the junction unmatched. CDR1 is SGHAT and CDR2 is FQDESV in the germline V gene (reference sequence). This CDR3 is 18 amino acids long.

This clonotype was picked up many times. This rearrangement joins TRBV6-5 to TRBJ1-5; TRBD1 matches at 7 bases. CDR3 length: 18 residues. CDR1 is MNHEY, CDR2 SVGAGI, per germline. With V trimmed by 4 bases and J by 4 bases, 16 bases remained unmatched. CDR3 sequence: CASSSSPGTVSGNQPQHF. As DNA, the CDR3 is TGTGCCAGCAGTTCCTCCCCCGGGACAGTAAGCGGGAATCAGCCCCAGCATTTT.

This clonotype was counted many times. This chain uses TRBV9 with TRBJ1-5, with D unclear. Trimming stripped 3 bases from V and 3 bases from J, with 7 bases between. From germline, CDR1 is SGDLS and CDR2 YYNGEE. There are 13 residues in the CDR3. CDR3 residues: CASSEGSNQPQHF. CDR3 bases: TGTGCCAGCAGCGAAGGGTCCAATCAGCCCCAGCATTTT.

This clonotype has ten or more counts. V gene TRBV18 combines with J gene TRBJ2-1, with 11 positions matching TRBD2. CDR1 and CDR2 (germline): KGHSH, LQKENI. The CDR3 is made up of 19 amino acids. The V segment lost 0 bases and the J segment 0 bases; nucleotides outside the gene matches: 7. The CDR3 nucleotides read TGTGCCAGCTCACCACCGGGACTAGCGGCCATTCCCTCCTACAATGAGCAGTTCTTC. Protein product: CASSPPGLAAIPSYNEQFF. The variable domain in full, with the rest retrieved from reference TRBV18 and TRBJ2-1, is NAGVMQNPRHLVRRRGQEARLRCSPMKGHSHVYWYRQLPEEGLKFMVYLQKENIIDESGMPKERFSAEFPKEGPSILRIQQVVRGDSAAYFCASSPPGLAAIPSYNEQFFGPGTRLTVL.

This clonotype was found many times. The chain joins TRBV29-1 to TRBJ1-5; no firm D call. V shed 8 bases and J shed 2 bases, with 16 bases lying between them. CDR1 is SQVTM and CDR2 is ANQGSEA in the germline V gene. CDR3 length: 14 residues. The CDR3 DNA sequence: TGCAGCCACTCCGGTAGGGAAGGCAATCAGCCCCAGCATTTT. This translates into CSHSGREGNQPQHF.

This clonotype was picked up many times. This chain links TRBV28 with TRBJ2-4; no firm D call. This CDR3 is 15 amino acids long. Germline V CDR1 and CDR2: MDHEN, SYDVKM. The ends were cut back, 1 base at V and 0 bases at J, with 7 bases in the middle. Here the CDR3 DNA reads TGTGCCAGCAGTTTATCTTCCCTAGCCAAAAACATTCAGTACTTC. Amino acids: CASSLSSLAKNIQYF.

This clonotype was seen at least ten times. The rearrangement links TRBV10-3 to TRBJ2-5; the D is unclear. The CDR3 loop spans 12 amino acids. The ends were cut back, 8 bases at V and 3 bases at J, with 10 bases in the middle. Per germline, CDR1 ENHRY and CDR2 SYGVKD. The CDR3 DNA sequence: TGTGCCATCTCAAGAACGGAAGAGACCCAGTACTTC. It specifies CAISRTEETQYF.

This clonotype appeared many times. The chain joins TRBV7-8 to TRBJ2-5; 9 bases match TRBD2. CDR1 and CDR2 from the germline V gene are SGHVS and FQNEAQ. The V gene end was trimmed by 3 bases and the J gene end by 2 bases; junction bases not matched to a gene: 16. The CDR3 has 19 amino acids. For the CDR3, the DNA is TGTGCCAGCAGCTTTAACCTCCAGGAGATAGCGGGAGCGCAAGAGACCCAGTACTTC. Translated, it gives CASSFNLQEIAGAQETQYF. The full variable domain, rest sourced from reference TRBV7-8 and TRBJ2-5, is GAGVSQSPRYKVAKRGQDVALRCDPISGHVSLFWYQQALGQGPEFLTYFQNEAQLDKSGLPSDRFFAERPEGSVSTLKIQRTQQEDSAVYLCASSFNLQEIAGAQETQYFGPGTRLLVL.

As for this clonotype: This sequence may be a read error, since a much larger clone differs from it by one base. V gene TRBV7-2 combines with J gene TRBJ1-2, with D unclear. CDR3 length: 14 residues. The V gene's germline CDR1 is SGHTA and CDR2 FQGNSA. In DNA form, the CDR3 reads TGTGCCAGCAGCTTAACGAGGGAGAACTATGGCTGCACCTTC. This encodes CASSLTRENYGCTF.

The gene calls are TRBV7-6 and TRBJ1-5; no clear D gene. This CDR3 is built from 15 residues. The V gene's germline CDR1 is SGHVS and CDR2 FNYEAQ. Deletions cut 1 base from V and 0 bases from J, with 7 bases between. CDR3 DNA: TGTGCCAGCAGCTTAGGACCGAATAGCAATCAGCCCCAGCATTTT. Residues: CASSLGPNSNQPQHF.

J is TRBJ2-3 and V is TRBV5-4; no firm D call. The CDR3 loop spans 14 amino acids. Per the germline V gene, CDR1 is SGHNT and CDR2 is YYREEE (reference sequence). V was shortened by 2 bases and J by 4 bases, with 11 bases between the two germline ends. CDR3 protein: CASSLILSADTQYF. The CDR3 DNA follows: TGTGCCAGCAGCTTAATTTTATCTGCAGATACGCAGTATTTT.

This clonotype was observed many times. The chain has TRBV3-1 and TRBJ2-7; a possible D gene is TRBD1 (5 bases). Trimming pared 2 bases from V and 9 bases from J, leaving 11 bases between. CDR3 length: 12 amino acids. The germline CDR1 and CDR2 sequences are LGHDT and YNNKEL (reference sequence). CDR3 DNA: TGTGCCAGCAGCCAACCTACAGGAGTGCAGTACTTC. This gives the protein CASSQPTGVQYF.

This clonotype showed up many times. The V call is TRBV28, the J call TRBJ1-4; maybe TRBD1 (6 bases). The V end lost 3 bases, the J end lost 3 bases, and 11 bases lay between the germline ends. Per the germline V gene, CDR1 is MDHEN and CDR2 is SYDVKM. The CDR3 totals 15 residues. The CDR3 nucleotides are TGTGCCAGCAGTTTGAAGGGGGTTCCTAATGAAAAACTGTTTTTT. It is translated as CASSLKGVPNEKLFF.

In its sample, this clonotype was seen once. A much larger clone differs from this one at a single base, so this may be a read error. The CDR3 is CATSRDRGGTGEPFF. CDR3 DNA: TGTGCCACCAGCAGAGATCGAGGAGGGACCGGGGAGCCGTTTTTT. The chain recombines TRBV15 with TRBJ2-2, with D possibly being TRBD2 (6 bases). This CDR3 comprises 15 residues. Germline values: CDR1 LNHNV, CDR2 YYDKDF (reference sequence).

This clonotype has ten or more counts. V gene TRBV20-1 combines with J gene TRBJ2-5; 8 bases are shared with TRBD2. The CDR3 is made up of 14 amino acids. V lost 3 bases, J lost 7 bases, and 10 bases stayed unmatched. CDR1 DFQATT and CDR2 SNEGSKA come from the germline V gene (reference sequence). The CDR3 reads CSASLTSGRGTQYF. The CDR3 DNA reads TGCAGTGCTAGCCTAACTAGCGGCCGGGGGACCCAGTACTTC.

Many counts were recorded for this clonotype. This chain uses TRBV21-1 with TRBJ1-6; the D call TRBD1 from the table was never checked on the DNA. TRBV21-1 is flagged as a pseudogene. The CDR3 spans 18 residues. CDR3 sequence: CASSSPGQGASYNSPLHF. In DNA form, the CDR3 reads TGTGCCAGCAGCTCTCCTGGACAGGGGGCATCCTATAATTCACCCCTCCACTTT.

This clonotype was seen at least ten times. This sequence joins TRBV6-5 and TRBJ1-1; no reliable D call. The germline V gene has CDR1 MNHEY and CDR2 SVGAGI. The CDR3 is made up of 17 amino acids. Trimming pared 0 bases from V and 0 bases from J, leaving 14 bases between. CDR3: CASSYSITNLLNTEAFF. As DNA, the CDR3 is TGTGCCAGCAGTTACTCGATCACAAACCTTCTGAACACTGAAGCTTTCTTT.

This clonotype was picked up many times. The chain links TRBV5-6 to TRBJ2-1; TRBD2 matches at 9 bases. After removal of 9 bases from V and 7 bases from J, the junction contained 17 bases not matched to a gene. CDR1 and CDR2 from the germline V gene are SGHDT and YYEEEE. The CDR3 spans 16 residues. The CDR3 nucleotides read TGTGCCACTACGAGGGTGGTAGCGGGAGAGGGTAATGAGCAGTTCTTC. This gives the protein CATTRVVAGEGNEQFF.

This clonotype was found many times. The rearrangement links TRBV20-1 to TRBJ1-4; TRBD1 agrees at 7 bases. The CDR3 runs to 15 residues. Trimming took 6 bases from V and 3 from J; bases not matched to a gene: 10. The germline gives CDR1 DFQATT, CDR2 SNEGSKA (reference sequence). The CDR3 sequence: CSANTRDSPNEKLFF. CDR3 DNA: TGCAGTGCAAATACTCGGGACAGCCCTAATGAAAAACTGTTTTTT.

In its sample, this clonotype was seen many times. CDR3 protein: CASSQTLPGTSGANVLTF. In DNA form, the CDR3 reads TGCGCCAGCAGCCAAACCCTCCCAGGGACTTCTGGGGCCAACGTCCTGACTTTC. V is TRBV4-3 and J is TRBJ2-6; weak D call: TRBD2 (6 bases). The CDR3 is made up of 18 amino acids. V lost 2 bases and J lost 1, with 15 bases in between. Germline V gene sequence: CDR1 LGHNA, CDR2 YSLEER.

This sequence joins TRBV12-3 or TRBV12-4 and TRBJ1-1; 7 bases agree with TRBD1. Trimming cost V 5 bases and J 1 base; bases outside gene matches: 10. This CDR3 has 16 amino acids. CDR3 loop: CASSIRTGGTNTEAFF. As DNA, the CDR3 is TGTGCCAGCAGTATAAGGACAGGTGGTACGAACACTGAAGCTTTCTTT.

This clonotype was recorded at least ten times. The chain links TRBV10-3 to TRBJ2-7; TRBD2 agrees at 9 bases. CDR1 ENHRY and CDR2 SYGVKD come from the germline V gene. J lost 9 bases, V lost 2 bases, and 11 bases had no gene match. The CDR3 has 15 residues. CDR3 in DNA: TGTGCCATCAGTGAGGATAGCGGGGGCTCTCGGGCGCAGTACTTC. Translation: CAISEDSGGSRAQYF.

This clonotype has a count of ten or more. V usage is TRBV20-1 and J usage is TRBJ2-7; D is unclear. The CDR3 totals 11 residues. Germline lookup yields CDR1 DFQATT and CDR2 SNEGSKA (reference sequence). Trimming removed 3 bases from V and 3 bases from J, with 6 bases in between. CDR3 region: CSARLDYEQYF. The CDR3 region has the DNA TGCAGTGCTAGGTTGGACTACGAGCAGTACTTC.

V gene TRBV6-1 combines with J gene TRBJ2-1; TRBD1 or TRBD2 may be the D gene (5 bases each). Trimming pared 6 bases from V and 6 bases from J, leaving 30 bases between. Germline V gene lookup returns CDR1 MNHNS and CDR2 SASEGT. The CDR3 extends over 19 amino acids. The DNA for the CDR3 is TGTGCCAGCAGCCTTTCATTCGCCCTTACTAGTCGGGGCCCCAATGAGCAGTTCTTC. As protein: CASSLSFALTSRGPNEQFF.

This clonotype was seen at least ten times. The gene calls are TRBV20-1 and TRBJ2-2; perhaps TRBD2 as D (6 bases). This CDR3 is 14 amino acids long. CDR1 is DFQATT, CDR2 SNEGSKA, per germline (reference sequence). With 3 bases removed from V and 1 base from J, the gap between germline ends came to 9 bases. In nucleotides, the CDR3 is TGCAGTGCTAGTTACGGGGGGAACACCGGGGAGCTGTTTTTT. As protein: CSASYGGNTGELFF.